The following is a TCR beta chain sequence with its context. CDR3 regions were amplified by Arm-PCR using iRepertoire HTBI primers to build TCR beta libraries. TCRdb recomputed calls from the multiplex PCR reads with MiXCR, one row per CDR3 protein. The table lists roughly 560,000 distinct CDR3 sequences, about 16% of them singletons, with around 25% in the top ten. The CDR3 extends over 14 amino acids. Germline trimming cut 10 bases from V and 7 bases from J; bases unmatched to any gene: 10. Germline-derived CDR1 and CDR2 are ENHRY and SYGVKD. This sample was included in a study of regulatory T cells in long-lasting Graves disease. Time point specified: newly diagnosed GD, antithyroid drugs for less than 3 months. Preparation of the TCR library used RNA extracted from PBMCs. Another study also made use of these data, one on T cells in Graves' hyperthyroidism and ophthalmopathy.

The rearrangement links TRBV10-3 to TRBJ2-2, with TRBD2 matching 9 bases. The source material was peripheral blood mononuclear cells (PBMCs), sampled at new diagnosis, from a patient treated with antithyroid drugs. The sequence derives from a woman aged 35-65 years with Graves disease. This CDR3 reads CATTAGGPNGELFF. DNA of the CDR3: TGTGCCACCACCGCGGGGGGGCCGAACGGGGAGCTGTTTTTT.